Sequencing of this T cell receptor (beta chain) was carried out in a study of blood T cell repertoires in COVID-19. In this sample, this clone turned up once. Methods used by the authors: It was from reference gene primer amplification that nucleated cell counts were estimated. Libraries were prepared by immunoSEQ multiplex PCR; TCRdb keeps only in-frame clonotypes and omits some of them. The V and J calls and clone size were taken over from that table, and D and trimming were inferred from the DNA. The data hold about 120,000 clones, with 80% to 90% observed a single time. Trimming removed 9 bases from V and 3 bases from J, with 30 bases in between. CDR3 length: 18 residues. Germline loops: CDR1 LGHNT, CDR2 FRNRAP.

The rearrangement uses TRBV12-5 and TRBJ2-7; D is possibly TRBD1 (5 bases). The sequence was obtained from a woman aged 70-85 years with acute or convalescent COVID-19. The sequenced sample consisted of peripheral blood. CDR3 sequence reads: CASRRNWNSSHQGYEQYF. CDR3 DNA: TGTGCTAGCCGCCGTAACTGGAATAGCTCCCATCAGGGCTACGAGCAGTACTTC.